This TCR beta chain was sequenced in a study of post-analysis software for immune sequencing data. Study as a whole: Included courses were relapsing-remitting and secondary progressive multiple sclerosis; progressive-relapsing multiple sclerosis was also included. The study, taken as a whole, reports: Among roughly five TRBV segments more frequent in patients than controls were TRBV5-6, TRBV5-1 and TRBV20-1.

The CDR3 has 15 residues. Germline V gives CDR1 SEHNR, CDR2 FQNEAQ (reference sequence). V dropped 5 bases and J dropped 1; count of bases not matched to a gene: 8. Unique molecular identifiers were present in the TCR beta cDNA libraries. TCRdb re-called the PCR reads through MiXCR, storing one row per CDR3 protein. The sample yields about 540,000 distinct CDR3 sequences, around a third seen once. Comments on this clonotype: Its antigen remains unidentified.

The sample taken for sequencing was blood. The clonotype was recovered from a girl under 18 with multiple sclerosis. This chain links TRBV7-9 with TRBJ2-7; TRBD1 matches at 7 bases. The CDR3 DNA sequence: TGTGCCAGCAGCCCAGGGACAGTGAATTCCTACGAGCAGTACTTC. Encoded protein: CASSPGTVNSYEQYF. The full variable domain, in which reference TRBV7-9 and TRBJ2-7 provide the parts outside the CDR3, is DTGVSQNPRHKITKRGQNVTFRCDPISEHNRLYWYRQTLGQGPEFLTYFQNEAQLEKSRLLSDRFSAERPKGSFSTLEIQRTEQGDSAMYLCASSPGTVNSYEQYFGPGTRLTVT.